By its share, the clone carrying this T cell receptor (beta chain) is medium-sized. Rearranged V-D-J TRB sequences were amplified with a mixed TRB-A/B primer pool. TCRdb re-called the multiplex PCR reads through MiXCR, storing one row per CDR3 protein. The table lists about 6,400 distinct CDR3 sequences, around a fifth of them singletons. Amplification of TCR beta used genomic DNA extracted from peripheral blood. CDR1 LNHDA and CDR2 SQIVND come from the germline V gene (reference sequence). V lost 1 base to trimming and J lost 5 bases, with 9 bases between them. The CDR3 length is 14 residues. These data originate in a study of T cell repertoires in aging, cancer and after chemotherapy.

The V call is TRBV19, the J call TRBJ2-1; possibly TRBD1 or TRBD2 for D (6 bases each). The TCR sequence derives from a human donor with a blood cancer. Sequencing was done on a sample of blood. The CDR3 DNA sequence: TGTGCCAGTAGTATAGCGGGGGACAACAATGAGCAGTTCTTC. This translates into CASSIAGDNNEQFF.